This TCR beta chain was observed in a study of beta chain features in type 1 diabetes. TCRB transcripts that were expressed got sequenced, as all of the isolated RNA had been reverse transcribed. Data came from immunoSEQ multiplex PCR; TCRdb stores just in-frame clones and leaves some out. The sample contains 35,000 to 50,000 clones, roughly 50% of which appear only once. V dropped 4 bases and J dropped 5 bases, with 15 bases sitting between them. The CDR3 contains 14 residues. The germline CDR1 and CDR2 sequences are SGHRS and YFSETQ. The chain recombines TRBV5-1 with TRBJ2-5; a possible D gene is TRBD2 (7 bases). The sequenced sample consisted of stem cell memory CD4+ T cells from blood. This TCR came from a woman aged 25 to 39 in good health. CDR3 region: CASSLGGRLETQYF. CDR3 bases: TGCGCCAGCAGCCTCGGGGGGCGCTTGGAGACCCAGTACTTC.